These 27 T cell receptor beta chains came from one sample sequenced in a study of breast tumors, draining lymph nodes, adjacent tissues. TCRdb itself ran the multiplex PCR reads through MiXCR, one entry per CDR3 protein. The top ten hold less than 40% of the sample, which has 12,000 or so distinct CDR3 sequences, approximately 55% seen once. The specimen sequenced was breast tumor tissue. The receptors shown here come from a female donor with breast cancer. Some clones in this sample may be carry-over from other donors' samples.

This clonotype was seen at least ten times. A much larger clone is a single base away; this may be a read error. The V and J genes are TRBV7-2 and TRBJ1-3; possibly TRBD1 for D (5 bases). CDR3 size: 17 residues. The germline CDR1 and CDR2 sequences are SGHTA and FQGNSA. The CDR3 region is CASSLVPGKISGNPIYF. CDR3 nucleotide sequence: TGTGCCAGCAGCTTAGTCCCAGGGAAAATCTCTGGAAACCCCATATATTTT.

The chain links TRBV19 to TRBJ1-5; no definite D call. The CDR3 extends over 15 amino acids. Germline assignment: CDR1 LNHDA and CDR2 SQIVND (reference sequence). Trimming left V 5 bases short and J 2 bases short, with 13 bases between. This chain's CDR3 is CASSEQTWGNQPQHF. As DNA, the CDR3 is TGTGCCAGTAGTGAGCAGACCTGGGGCAATCAGCCCCAGCATTTT.

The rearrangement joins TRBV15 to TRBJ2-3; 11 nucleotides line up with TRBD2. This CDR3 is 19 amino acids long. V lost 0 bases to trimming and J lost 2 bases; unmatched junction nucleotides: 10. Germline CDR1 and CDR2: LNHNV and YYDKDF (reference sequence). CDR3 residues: CATSRDTLAGAVATDTQYF. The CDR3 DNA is TGTGCCACCAGCAGAGATACACTAGCGGGGGCGGTGGCCACAGATACGCAGTATTTT.

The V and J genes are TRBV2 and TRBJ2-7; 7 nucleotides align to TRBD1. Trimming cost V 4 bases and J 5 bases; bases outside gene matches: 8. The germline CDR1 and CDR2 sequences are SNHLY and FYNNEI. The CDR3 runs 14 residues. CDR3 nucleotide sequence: TGTGCCAGCAGTGCTGACAGGGATGGGCACGAGCAGTACTTC. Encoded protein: CASSADRDGHEQYF.

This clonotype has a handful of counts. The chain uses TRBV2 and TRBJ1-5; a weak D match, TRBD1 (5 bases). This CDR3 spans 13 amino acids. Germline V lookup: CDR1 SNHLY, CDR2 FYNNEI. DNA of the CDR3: TGTGCTATCAGTTCAGGGCGCAATCAGCCCCAGCATTTT. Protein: CAISSGRNQPQHF.

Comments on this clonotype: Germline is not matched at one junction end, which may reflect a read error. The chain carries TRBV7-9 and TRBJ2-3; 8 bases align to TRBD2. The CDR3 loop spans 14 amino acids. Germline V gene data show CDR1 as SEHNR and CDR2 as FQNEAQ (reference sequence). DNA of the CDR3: TGTGCCAGCAGCTCGCGGGGGGTCACAGTTACGCAGTATTTT. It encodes CASSSRGVTVTQYF.

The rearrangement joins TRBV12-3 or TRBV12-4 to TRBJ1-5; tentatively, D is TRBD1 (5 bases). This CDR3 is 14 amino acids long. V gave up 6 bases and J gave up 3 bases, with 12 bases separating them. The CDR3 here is CASRLGLYNQPQHF. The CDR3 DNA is TGTGCCAGCAGGTTGGGGCTCTACAATCAGCCCCAGCATTTT.

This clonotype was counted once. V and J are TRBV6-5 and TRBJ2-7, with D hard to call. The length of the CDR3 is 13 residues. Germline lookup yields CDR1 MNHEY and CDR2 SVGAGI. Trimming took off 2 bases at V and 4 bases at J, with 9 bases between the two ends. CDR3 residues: CASSYQLGYEQYF. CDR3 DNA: TGTGCCAGCAGTTACCAGCTAGGGTACGAGCAGTACTTC.

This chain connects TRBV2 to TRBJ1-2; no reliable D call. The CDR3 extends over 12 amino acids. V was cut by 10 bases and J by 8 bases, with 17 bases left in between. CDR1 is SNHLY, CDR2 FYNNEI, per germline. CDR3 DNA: TGTGCCACCTTAGCGGTGGCGGGGGGCTACACCTTC. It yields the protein CATLAVAGGYTF.

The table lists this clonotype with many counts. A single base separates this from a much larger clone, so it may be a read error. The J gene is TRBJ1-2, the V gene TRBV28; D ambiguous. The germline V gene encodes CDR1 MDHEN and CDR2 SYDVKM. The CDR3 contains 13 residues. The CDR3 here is CAGSLANEGGYTF. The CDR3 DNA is TGTGCCGGCAGTTTAGCCAATGAGGGAGGCTACACCTTC.

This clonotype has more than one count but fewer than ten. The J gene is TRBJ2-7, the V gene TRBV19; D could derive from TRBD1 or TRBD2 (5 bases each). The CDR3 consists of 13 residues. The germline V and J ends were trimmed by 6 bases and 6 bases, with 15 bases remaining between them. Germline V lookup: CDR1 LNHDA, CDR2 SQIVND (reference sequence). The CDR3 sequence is CASRVTGAGEQYF. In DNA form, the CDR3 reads TGTGCCAGTAGGGTAACTGGGGCGGGCGAGCAGTACTTC.

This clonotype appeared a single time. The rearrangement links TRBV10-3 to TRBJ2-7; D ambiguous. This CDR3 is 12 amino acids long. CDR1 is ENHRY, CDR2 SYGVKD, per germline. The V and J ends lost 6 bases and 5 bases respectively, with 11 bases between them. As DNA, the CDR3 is TGTGCCATCAGGGACCAGTCGGACGAGCAGTACTTC. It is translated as CAIRDQSDEQYF.

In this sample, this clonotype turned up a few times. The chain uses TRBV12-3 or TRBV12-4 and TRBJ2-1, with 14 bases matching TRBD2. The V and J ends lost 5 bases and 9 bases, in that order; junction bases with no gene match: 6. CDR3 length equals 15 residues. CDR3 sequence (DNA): TGTGCCAGCAGTCCGACAGGACTAGCGGGAGGTGAGCAGTTCTTC. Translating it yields CASSPTGLAGGEQFF.

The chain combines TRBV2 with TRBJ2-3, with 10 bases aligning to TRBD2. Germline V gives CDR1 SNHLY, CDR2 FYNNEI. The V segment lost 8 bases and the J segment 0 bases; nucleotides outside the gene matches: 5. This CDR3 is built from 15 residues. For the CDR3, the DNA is TGTGCCAGCGGGGGACTAGCGTCTAGCACAGATACGCAGTATTTT. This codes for CASGGLASSTDTQYF.

The CDR3 coding sequence is TGTGCCTGGAGTGAATGGAATGAGCAGTTCTTC. As protein: CAWSEWNEQFF. This chain connects TRBV30 to TRBJ2-1, with D hard to call. The CDR3 contains 11 residues. Deletions cut 1 base from V and 7 bases from J, with 5 bases between. Germline V gene sequence: CDR1 GTSNPN, CDR2 SVGIG (reference sequence).

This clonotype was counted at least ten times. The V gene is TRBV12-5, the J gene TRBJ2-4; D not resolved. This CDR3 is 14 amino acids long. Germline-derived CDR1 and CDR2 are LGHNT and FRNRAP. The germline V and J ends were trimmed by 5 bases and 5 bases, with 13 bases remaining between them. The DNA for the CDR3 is TGTGCTAGTGGTACCTATCGTCCCCAAAACATTCAGTACTTC. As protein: CASGTYRPQNIQYF.

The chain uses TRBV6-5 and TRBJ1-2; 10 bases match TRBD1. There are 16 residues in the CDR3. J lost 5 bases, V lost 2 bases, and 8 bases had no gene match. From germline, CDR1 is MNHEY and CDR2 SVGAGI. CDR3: CASSYTRTGGGYGYTF. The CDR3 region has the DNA TGTGCCAGCAGTTACACCCGGACAGGGGGAGGTTATGGCTACACCTTC.

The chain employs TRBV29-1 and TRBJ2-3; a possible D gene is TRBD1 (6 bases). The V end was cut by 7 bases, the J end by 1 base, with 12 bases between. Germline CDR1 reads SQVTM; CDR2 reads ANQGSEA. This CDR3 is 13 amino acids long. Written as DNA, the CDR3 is TGCAGCGATGACAGGCCCCGCACAGATACGCAGTATTTT. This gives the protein CSDDRPRTDTQYF.

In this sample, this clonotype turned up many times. CDR3 residues: CASSGLETGAKNIQYF. The CDR3 DNA reads as TGTGCCAGCAGCGGGCTCGAGACAGGGGCCAAAAACATTCAGTACTTC. This chain connects TRBV7-9 to TRBJ2-4; 7 nucleotides align to TRBD1. Germline V lookup: CDR1 SEHNR, CDR2 FQNEAQ (reference sequence). The CDR3 consists of 16 residues. Unmatched junction bases numbered 8, after V lost 5 bases and J lost 1 base.

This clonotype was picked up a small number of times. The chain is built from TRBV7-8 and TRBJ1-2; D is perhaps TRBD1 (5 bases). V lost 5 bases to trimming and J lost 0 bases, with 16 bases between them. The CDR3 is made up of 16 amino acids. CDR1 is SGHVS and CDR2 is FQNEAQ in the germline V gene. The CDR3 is CASSTPTEGPNYGYTF. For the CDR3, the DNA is TGTGCCAGCAGCACTCCGACAGAGGGTCCTAACTATGGCTACACCTTC. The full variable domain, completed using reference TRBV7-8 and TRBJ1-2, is GAGVSQSPRYKVAKRGQDVALRCDPISGHVSLFWYQQALGQGPEFLTYFQNEAQLDKSGLPSDRFFAERPEGSVSTLKIQRTQQEDSAVYLCASSTPTEGPNYGYTFGSGTRLTVV.

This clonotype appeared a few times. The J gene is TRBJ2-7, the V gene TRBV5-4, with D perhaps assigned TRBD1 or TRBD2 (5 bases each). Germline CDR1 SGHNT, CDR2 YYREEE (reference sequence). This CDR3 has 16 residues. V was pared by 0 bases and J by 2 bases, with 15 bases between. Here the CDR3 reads CASSLGAGTATYEQYF. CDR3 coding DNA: TGTGCCAGCAGCTTGGGAGCCGGGACGGCCACCTACGAGCAGTACTTC. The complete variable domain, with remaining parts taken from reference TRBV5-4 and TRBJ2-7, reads ETGVTQSPTHLIKTRGQQVTLRCSSQSGHNTVSWYQQALGQGPQFIFQYYREEENGRGNFPPRFSGLQFPNYSSELNVNALELDDSALYLCASSLGAGTATYEQYFGPGTRLTVT.

The CDR3, as DNA: TGTGCCAGCAGCTTCCAGCGGGAGGGACGCAATGAGCAGTTCTTC. As protein: CASSFQREGRNEQFF. The chain uses TRBV13 and TRBJ2-1; 10 nucleotides agree with TRBD2. Germline CDR1 is PRHDT and CDR2 is FYEKMQ (reference sequence). CDR3 length: 15 residues. After removal of 3 bases from V and 6 bases from J, the junction contained 5 bases not matched to a gene.

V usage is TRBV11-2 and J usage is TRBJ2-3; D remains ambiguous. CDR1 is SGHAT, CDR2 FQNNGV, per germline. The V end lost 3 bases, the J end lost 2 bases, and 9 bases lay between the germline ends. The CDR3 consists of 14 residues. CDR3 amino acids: CASSFEENTDTQYF. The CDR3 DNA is TGTGCCAGCAGCTTTGAGGAGAACACAGATACGCAGTATTTT.

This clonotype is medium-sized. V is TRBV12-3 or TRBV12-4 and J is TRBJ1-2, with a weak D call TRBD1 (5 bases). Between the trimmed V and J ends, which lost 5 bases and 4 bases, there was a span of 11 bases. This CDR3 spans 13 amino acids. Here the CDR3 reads CASSPTGLYGYTF. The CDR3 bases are TGTGCCAGCAGTCCGACGGGACTCTATGGCTACACCTTC.

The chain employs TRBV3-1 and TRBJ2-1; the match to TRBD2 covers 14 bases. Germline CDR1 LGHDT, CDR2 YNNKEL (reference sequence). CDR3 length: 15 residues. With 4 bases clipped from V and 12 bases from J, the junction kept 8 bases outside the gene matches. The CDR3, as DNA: TGTGCCAGCAGCCGCGGGACTAGCGGGAGTTTGATGCAGTTCTTC. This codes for CASSRGTSGSLMQFF.

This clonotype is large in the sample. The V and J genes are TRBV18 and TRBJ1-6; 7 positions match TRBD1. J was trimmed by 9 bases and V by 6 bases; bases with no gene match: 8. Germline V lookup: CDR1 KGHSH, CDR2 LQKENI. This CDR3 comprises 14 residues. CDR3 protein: CASSPDRVGSPLHF. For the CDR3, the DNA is TGTGCCAGCTCCCCCGACAGGGTTGGTTCACCCCTCCACTTT.

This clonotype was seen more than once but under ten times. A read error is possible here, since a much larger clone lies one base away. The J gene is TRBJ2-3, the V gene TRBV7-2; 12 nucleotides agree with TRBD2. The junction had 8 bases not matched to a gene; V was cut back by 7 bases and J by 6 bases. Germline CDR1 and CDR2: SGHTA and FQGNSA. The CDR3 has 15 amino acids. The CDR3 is CASTPLAGGGDTQYF. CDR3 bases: TGTGCCAGCACCCCCCTAGCGGGGGGGGGGGATACGCAGTATTTT.